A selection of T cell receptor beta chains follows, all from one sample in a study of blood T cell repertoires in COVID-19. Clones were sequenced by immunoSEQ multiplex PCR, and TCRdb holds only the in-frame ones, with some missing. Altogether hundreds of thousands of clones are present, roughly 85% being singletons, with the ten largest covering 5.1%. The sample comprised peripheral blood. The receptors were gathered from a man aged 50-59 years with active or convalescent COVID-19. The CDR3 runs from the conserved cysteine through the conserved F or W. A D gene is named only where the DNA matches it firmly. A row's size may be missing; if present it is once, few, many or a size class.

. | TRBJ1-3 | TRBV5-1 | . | CASSLSVSGNTIYF | TGCGCCAGCAGCTTGTCTGTCTCTGGAAACACCATATATTTT
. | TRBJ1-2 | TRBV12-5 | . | CASGADLHANGYTF | TGTGCTAGTGGTGCGGATTTGCATGCGAATGGCTACACCTTC
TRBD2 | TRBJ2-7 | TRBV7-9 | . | CASSSRLAGYEQYF | TGTGCCAGCAGCTCGAGACTAGCAGGCTACGAGCAGTACTTC
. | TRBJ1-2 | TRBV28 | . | CASSRLDSLGYGYTF | TGTGCCAGCAGTAGGTTAGACAGCCTAGGGTATGGCTACACCTTC
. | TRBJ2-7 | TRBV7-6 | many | CASSSRLGPHYEQYF | TGTGCCAGCAGCTCCCGACTAGGCCCCCACTACGAGCAGTACTTC
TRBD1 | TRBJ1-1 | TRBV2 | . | CASSQTRGLTEAFF | TGTGCCAGCAGTCAGACCAGGGGGCTCACTGAAGCTTTCTTT
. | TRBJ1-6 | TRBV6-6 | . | CASSPTTHTGGSPLHF | TGTGCCAGCAGTCCTACTACGCATACGGGTGGTTCACCCCTCCACTTT
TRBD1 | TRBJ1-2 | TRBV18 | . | CASSPSGTGGRGGYTF | TGTGCCAGCTCACCGTCCGGGACAGGGGGTCGAGGTGGCTACACCTTC
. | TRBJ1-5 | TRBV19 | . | CASRLSNQPQHF | TGTGCCAGCAGACTTAGCAATCAGCCCCAGCATTTT
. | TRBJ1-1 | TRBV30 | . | CAWSAGLSTEAFF | TGTGCCTGGAGTGCAGGGTTGTCCACTGAAGCTTTCTTT
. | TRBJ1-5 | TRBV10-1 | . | CARKEGQGKNQPQHF | TGCGCCAGAAAAGAGGGGCAGGGGAAGAATCAGCCCCAGCATTTT
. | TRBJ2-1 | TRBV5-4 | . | CASSLDLASLNEQFF | TGTGCCAGCAGCCTTGATCTAGCGAGTCTCAATGAGCAGTTCTTC
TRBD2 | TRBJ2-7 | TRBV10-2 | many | CASSAGGTSGSYEQYF | TGCGCCAGCAGCGCGGGGGGGACTAGCGGCTCCTACGAGCAGTACTTC
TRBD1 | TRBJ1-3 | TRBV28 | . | CASSLGQAGNTIYF | TGTGCCAGCAGTTTGGGACAGGCTGGAAACACCATATATTTT
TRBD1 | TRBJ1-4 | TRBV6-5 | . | CASSYEGTGFEKLFF | TGTGCCAGCAGTTACGAGGGGACAGGGTTTGAAAAACTGTTTTTT
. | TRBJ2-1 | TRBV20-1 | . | CSASVVSEQFF | TGCAGTGCTAGTGTAGTGAGTGAGCAGTTCTTC
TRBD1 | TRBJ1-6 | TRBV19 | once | CASSRKATGESSYNSPLHF | TGTGCCAGTAGCAGGAAAGCTACAGGGGAGTCGTCCTATAATTCACCCCTCCACTTT
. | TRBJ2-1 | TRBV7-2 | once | CASSLGRRERGNEQFF | TGTGCCAGCAGCTTAGGGAGGCGGGAGAGGGGGAATGAGCAGTTCTTC
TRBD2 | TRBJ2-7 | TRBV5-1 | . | CASRLSSGRDEQYF | TGCGCCAGCAGATTATCTAGCGGGAGGGACGAGCAGTACTTC
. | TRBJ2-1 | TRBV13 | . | CASSTPGDSYNEQFF | TGTGCCAGCAGCACACCGGGGGACTCCTACAATGAGCAGTTCTTC
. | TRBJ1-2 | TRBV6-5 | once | CASSYSKGFGYTF | TGTGCCAGCAGTTACTCGAAGGGGTTCGGCTACACCTTC
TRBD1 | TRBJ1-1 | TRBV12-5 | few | CASPAGTGGLNTEAFF | TGTGCTAGTCCCGCCGGGACAGGGGGACTGAACACTGAAGCTTTCTTT